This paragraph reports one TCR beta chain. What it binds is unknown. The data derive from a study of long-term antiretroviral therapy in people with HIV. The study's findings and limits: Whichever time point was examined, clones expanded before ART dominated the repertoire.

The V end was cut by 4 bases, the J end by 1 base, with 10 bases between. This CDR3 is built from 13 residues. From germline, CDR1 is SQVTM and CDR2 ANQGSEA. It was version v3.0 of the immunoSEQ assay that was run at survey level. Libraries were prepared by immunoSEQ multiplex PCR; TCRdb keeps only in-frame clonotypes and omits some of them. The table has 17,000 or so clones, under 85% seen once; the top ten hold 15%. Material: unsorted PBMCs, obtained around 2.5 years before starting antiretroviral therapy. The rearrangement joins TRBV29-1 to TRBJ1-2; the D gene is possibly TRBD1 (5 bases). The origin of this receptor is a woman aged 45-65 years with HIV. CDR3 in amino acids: CSVGAGSNYGYTF. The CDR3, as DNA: TGCAGCGTTGGGGCAGGGAGTAACTATGGCTACACCTTC.